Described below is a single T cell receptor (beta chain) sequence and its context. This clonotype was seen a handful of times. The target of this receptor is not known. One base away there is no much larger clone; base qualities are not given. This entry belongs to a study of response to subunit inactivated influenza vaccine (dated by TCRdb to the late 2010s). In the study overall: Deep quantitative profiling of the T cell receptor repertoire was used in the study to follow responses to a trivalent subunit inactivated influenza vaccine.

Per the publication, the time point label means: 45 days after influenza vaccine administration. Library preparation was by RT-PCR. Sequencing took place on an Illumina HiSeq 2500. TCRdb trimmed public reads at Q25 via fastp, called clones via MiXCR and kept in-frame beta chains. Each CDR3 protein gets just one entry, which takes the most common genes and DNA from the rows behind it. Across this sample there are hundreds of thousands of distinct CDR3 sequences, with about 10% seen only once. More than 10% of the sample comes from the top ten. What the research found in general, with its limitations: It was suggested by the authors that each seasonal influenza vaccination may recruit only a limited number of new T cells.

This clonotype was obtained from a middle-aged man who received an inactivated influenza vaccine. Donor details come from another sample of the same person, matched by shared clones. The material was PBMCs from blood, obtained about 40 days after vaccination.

The DNA reads as follows: TGTGCCTGGAGTGTCGGGGGGCTGGTAGATGAAAAACTGTTTTTT. Its coded protein is CAWSVGGLVDEKLFF. The rearrangement combines TRBV30 with TRBJ1-4; TRBD1 might be the D gene, on 6 matching bases. Deletion took 0 bases off V and 6 bases off J, with a span of 14 bases between the germline ends. The CDR3 spans 15 residues, from the cysteine through the phenylalanine. The kept DNA is CDR3 alone, 45 bases in frame from the first base. Sequences GTSNPN (CDR1) and SVGIG (CDR2) are obtained from the germline V gene (reference sequence).